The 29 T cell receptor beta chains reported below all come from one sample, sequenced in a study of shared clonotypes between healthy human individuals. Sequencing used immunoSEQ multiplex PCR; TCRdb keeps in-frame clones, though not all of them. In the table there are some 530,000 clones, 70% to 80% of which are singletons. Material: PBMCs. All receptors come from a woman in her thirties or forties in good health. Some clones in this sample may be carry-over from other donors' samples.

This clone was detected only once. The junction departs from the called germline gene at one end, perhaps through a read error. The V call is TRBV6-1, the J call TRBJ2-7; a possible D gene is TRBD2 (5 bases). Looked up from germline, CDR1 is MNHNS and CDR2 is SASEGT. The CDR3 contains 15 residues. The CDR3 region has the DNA TGTGCCAGCAGTGAACATTGGGAGTCTTCCTACGGGCAGTACTTC. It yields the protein CASSEHWESSYGQYF.

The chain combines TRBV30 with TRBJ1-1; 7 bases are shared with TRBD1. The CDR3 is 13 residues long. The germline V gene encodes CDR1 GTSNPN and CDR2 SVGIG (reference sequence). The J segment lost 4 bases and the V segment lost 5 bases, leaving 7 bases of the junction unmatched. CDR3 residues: CAWDIRQGTEAFF. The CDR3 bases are TGTGCCTGGGACATCAGACAGGGCACTGAAGCTTTCTTT.

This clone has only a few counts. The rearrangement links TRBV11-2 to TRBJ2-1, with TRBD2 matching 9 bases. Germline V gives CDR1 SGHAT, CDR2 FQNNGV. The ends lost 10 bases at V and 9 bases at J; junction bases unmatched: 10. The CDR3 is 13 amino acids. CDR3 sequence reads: CATRREGDREQFF. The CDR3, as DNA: TGTGCCACTCGGCGGGAGGGGGACCGTGAGCAGTTCTTC.

The DNA for the CDR3 is TGTGCCATCAGTGAGTCGGGGGCGGATACGCAGTATTTT. Translating gives CAISESGADTQYF. The rearrangement joins TRBV10-3 to TRBJ2-3; perhaps TRBD1 as D (6 bases). The CDR3 runs to 13 residues. Trimming shortened V by 0 bases and J by 6 bases, and 7 bases separated the two germline ends. The V gene's germline CDR1 is ENHRY and CDR2 SYGVKD.

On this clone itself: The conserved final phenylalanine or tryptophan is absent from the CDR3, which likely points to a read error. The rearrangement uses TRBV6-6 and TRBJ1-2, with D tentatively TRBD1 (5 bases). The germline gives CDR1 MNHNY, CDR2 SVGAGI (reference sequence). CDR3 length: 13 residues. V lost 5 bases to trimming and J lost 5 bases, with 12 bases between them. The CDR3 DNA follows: TGTGCCAGCAGTCCTGGGGCGAGTTATGGCTACACCTCC. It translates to CASSPGASYGYTS.

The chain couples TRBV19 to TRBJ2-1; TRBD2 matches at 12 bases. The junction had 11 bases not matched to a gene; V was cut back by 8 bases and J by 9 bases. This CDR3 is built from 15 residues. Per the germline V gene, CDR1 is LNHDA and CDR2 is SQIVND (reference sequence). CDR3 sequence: CASHRLAGGPGEQFF. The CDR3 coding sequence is TGTGCCAGTCACCGCCTAGCGGGAGGGCCCGGTGAGCAGTTCTTC.

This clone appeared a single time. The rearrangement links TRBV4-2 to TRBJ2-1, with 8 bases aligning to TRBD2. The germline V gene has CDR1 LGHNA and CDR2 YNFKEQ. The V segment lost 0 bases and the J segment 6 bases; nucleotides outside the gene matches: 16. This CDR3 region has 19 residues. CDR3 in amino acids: CASSQDYSGRIWHFNEQFF. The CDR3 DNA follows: TGTGCCAGCAGCCAAGATTACAGCGGGAGAATCTGGCATTTCAATGAGCAGTTCTTC.

In nucleotides, the CDR3 is TGCGCCAGCAGCACCGGGACTGGGGAGGATACGCAGTATTTT. Its protein product is CASSTGTGEDTQYF. V usage is TRBV5-1 and J usage is TRBJ2-3; tentatively, D is TRBD2 (6 bases). This CDR3 comprises 14 residues. Germline V gene lookup returns CDR1 SGHRS and CDR2 YFSETQ. Trimming shortened V by 4 bases and J by 6 bases, and 15 bases separated the two germline ends. Filled out from reference TRBV5-1 and TRBJ2-3, the complete variable domain reads KAGVTQTPRYLIKTRGQQVTLSCSPISGHRSVSWYQQTPGQGLQFLFEYFSETQRNKGNFPGRFSGRQFSNSRSEMNVSTLELGDSALYLCASSTGTGEDTQYFGPGTRLTVL.

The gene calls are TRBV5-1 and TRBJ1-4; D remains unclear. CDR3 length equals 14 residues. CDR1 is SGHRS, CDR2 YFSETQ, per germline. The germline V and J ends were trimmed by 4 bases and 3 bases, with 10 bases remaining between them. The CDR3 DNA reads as TGCGCCAGCAGCCCCGGGAGGGCTAATGAAAAACTGTTTTTT. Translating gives CASSPGRANEKLFF.

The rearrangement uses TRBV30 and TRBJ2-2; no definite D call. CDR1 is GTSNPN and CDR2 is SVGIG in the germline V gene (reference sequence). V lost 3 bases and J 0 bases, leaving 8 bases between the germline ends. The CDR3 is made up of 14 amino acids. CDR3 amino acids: CAWRGGANTGELFF. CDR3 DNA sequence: TGTGCCTGGAGGGGTGGCGCGAACACCGGGGAGCTGTTTTTT.

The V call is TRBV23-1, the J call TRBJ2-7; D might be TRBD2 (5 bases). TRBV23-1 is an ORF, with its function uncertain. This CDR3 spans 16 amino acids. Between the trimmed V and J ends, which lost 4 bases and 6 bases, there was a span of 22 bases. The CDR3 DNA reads TGCGCCAGCAGTCCCTTCCCGAGGGTAGGAGAGGTCGAGCAGTACTTC. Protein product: CASSPFPRVGEVEQYF.

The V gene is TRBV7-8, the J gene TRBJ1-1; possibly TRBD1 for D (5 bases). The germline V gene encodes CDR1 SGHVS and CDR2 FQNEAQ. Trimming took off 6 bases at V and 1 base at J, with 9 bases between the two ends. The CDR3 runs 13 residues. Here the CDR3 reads CASSITGNTEAFF. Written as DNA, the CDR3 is TGTGCCAGCAGTATAACAGGGAACACTGAAGCTTTCTTT.

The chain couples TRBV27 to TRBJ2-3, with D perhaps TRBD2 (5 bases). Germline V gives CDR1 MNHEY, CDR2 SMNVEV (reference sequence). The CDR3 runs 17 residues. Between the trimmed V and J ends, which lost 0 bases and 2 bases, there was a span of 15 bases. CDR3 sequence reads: CASSLSKAGFLTDTQYF. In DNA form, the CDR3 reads TGTGCCAGCAGTTTATCGAAGGCGGGTTTTCTCACAGATACGCAGTATTTT.

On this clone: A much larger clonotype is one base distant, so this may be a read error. As DNA, the CDR3 is TGTGCCAGTCGGGATTATCCCTACGAGCAGTACTTC. Translation: CASRDYPYEQYF. V usage is TRBV30 and J usage is TRBJ2-7; tentatively, D is TRBD2 (5 bases). Germline-derived CDR1 and CDR2 are GTSNPN and SVGIG (reference sequence). V shed 8 bases and J shed 2 bases, with 13 bases lying between them. This CDR3 contains 12 residues.

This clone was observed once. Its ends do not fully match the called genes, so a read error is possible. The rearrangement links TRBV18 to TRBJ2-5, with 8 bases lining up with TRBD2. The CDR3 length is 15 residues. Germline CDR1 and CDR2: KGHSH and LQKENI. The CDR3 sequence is CASSPLAGYQEAQYF. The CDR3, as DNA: TGTGCCAGCTCACCCTTAGCGGGGTACCAAGAGGCCCAGTACTTC.

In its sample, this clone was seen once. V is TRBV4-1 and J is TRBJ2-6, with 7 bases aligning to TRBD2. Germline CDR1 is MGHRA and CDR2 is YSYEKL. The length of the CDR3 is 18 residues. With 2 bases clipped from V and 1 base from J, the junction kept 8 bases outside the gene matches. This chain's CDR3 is CASSQIVLAASGANVLTF. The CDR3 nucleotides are TGCGCCAGCAGCCAAATCGTCCTAGCGGCTTCTGGGGCCAACGTCCTGACTTTC.

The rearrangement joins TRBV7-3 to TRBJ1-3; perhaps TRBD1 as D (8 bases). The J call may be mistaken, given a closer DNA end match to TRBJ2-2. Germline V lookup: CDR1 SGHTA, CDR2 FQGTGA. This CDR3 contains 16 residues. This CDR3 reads CASSQGASGLTGELFF. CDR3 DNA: TGTGCCAGCAGCCAGGGGGCTAGCGGACTCACCGGGGAGCTGTTTTTT.

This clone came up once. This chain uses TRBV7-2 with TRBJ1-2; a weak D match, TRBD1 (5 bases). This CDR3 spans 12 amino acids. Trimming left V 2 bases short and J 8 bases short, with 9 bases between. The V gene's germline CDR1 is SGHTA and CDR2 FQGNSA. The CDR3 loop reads CASSLRGDGYTF. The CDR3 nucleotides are TGTGCCAGCAGCTTAAGAGGGGACGGCTACACCTTC.

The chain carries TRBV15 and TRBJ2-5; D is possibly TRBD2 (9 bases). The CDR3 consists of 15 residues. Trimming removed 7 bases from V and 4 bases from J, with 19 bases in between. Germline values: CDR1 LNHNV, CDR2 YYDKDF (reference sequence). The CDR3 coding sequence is TGTGCCACCAACCCAGGGGGCGGGAGGGGAGAGACCCAGTACTTC. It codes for CATNPGGGRGETQYF. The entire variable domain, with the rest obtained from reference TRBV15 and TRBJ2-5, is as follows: DAMVIQNPRYQVTQFGKPVTLSCSQTLNHNVMYWYQQKSSQAPKLLFHYYDKDFNNEADTPDNFQSRRPNTSFCFLDIRSPGLGDTAMYLCATNPGGGRGETQYFGPGTRLLVL.

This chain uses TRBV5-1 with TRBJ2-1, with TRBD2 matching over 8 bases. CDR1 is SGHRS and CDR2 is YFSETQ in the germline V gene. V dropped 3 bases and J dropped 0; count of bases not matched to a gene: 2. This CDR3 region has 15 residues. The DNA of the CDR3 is TGCGCCAGCAGCTACAGCGGGAGCTCCTACAATGAGCAGTTCTTC. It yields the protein CASSYSGSSYNEQFF.

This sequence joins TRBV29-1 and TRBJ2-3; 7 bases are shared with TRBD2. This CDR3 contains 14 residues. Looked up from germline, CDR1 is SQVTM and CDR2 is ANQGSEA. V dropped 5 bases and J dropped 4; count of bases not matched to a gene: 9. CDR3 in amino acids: CSVFGGSYADTQYF. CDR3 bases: TGCAGCGTTTTTGGCGGGAGTTATGCAGATACGCAGTATTTT.

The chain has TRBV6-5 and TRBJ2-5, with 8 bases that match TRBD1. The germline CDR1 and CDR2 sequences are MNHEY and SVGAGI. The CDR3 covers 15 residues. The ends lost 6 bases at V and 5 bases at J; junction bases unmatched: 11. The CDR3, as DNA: TGTGCCAGCAGCCGATATGGACAGGGTCAGGAGACCCAGTACTTC. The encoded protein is CASSRYGQGQETQYF.

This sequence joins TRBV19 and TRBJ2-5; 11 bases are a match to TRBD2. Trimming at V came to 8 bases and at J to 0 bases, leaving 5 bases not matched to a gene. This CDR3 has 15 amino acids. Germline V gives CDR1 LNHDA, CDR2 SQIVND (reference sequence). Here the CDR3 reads CASRTSGYYQETQYF. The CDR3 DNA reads TGTGCCAGTCGGACTAGCGGGTACTACCAAGAGACCCAGTACTTC.

The CDR3 region has the DNA TGTGCCAGCTCCTCGGGTGGAATCGAAGCTTTCTTT. It yields the protein CASSSGGIEAFF. The rearrangement links TRBV18 to TRBJ1-1, with D unclear. The V end was cut by 6 bases, the J end by 8 bases, with 13 bases between. Looked up from germline, CDR1 is KGHSH and CDR2 is LQKENI. This CDR3 region has 12 residues.

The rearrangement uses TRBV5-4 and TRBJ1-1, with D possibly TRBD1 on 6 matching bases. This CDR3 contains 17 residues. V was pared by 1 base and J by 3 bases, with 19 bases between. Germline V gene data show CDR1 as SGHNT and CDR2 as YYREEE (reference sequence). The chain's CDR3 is CASSLSPQGYADTEAFF. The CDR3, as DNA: TGTGCCAGCAGCTTGAGCCCACAGGGATACGCGGACACTGAAGCTTTCTTT.

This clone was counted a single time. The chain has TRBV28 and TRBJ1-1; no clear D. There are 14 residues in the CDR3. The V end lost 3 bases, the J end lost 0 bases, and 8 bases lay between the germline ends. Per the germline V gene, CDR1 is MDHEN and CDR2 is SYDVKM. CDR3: CASSFSALNTEAFF. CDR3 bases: TGTGCCAGCAGTTTTAGTGCCCTGAACACTGAAGCTTTCTTT.

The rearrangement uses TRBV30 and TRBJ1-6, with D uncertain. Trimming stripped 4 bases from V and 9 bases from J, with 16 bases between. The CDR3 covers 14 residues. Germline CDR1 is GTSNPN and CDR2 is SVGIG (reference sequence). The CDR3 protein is CAWTRGDEGSPLHF. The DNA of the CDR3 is TGTGCCTGGACCCGGGGTGATGAAGGTTCACCCCTCCACTTT.

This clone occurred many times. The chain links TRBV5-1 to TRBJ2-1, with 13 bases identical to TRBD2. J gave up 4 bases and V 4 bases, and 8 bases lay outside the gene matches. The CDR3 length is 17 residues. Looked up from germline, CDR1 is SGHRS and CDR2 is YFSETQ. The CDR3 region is CASSPGLAGVGYNEQFF. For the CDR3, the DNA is TGCGCCAGCAGCCCTGGACTAGCGGGAGTAGGGTACAATGAGCAGTTCTTC.

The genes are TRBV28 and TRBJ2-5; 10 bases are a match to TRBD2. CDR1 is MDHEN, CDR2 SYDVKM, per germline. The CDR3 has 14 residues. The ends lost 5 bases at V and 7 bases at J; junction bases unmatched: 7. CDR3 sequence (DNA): TGTGCCAGCAGTCTACCCCCTAGCGGGGGGACCCAGTACTTC. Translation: CASSLPPSGGTQYF.